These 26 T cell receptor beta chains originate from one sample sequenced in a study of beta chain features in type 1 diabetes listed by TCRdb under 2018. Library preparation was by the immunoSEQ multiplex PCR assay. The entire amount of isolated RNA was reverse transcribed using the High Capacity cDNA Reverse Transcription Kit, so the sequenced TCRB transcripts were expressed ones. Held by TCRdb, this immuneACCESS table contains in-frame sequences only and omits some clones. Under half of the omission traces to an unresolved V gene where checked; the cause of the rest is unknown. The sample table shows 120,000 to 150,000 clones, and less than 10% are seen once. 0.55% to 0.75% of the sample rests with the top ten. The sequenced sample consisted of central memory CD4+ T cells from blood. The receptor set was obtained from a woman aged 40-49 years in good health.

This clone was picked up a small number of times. In nucleotides, the CDR3 is TGCGCCAGCAGGCAGACAAACTACGAGCAGTACTTC. Translating it yields CASRQTNYEQYF. The chain couples TRBV10-2 to TRBJ2-7; unclear D gene. V lost 6 bases to trimming and J lost 3 bases, with 9 bases between them. This CDR3 is built from 12 residues. Germline CDR1 WSHSY, CDR2 SAAADI.

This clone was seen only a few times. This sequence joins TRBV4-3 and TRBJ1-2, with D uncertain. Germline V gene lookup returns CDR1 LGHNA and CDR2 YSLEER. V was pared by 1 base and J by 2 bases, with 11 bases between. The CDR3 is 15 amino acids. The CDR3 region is CASSQVLAGNYGYTF. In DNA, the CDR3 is TGCGCCAGCAGCCAAGTTCTGGCAGGAAACTATGGCTACACCTTC.

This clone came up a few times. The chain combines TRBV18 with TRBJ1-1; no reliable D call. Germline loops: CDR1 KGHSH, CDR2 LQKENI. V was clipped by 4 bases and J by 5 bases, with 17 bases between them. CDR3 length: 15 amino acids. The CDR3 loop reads CASSRQTTARTEAFF. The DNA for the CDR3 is TGTGCCAGCTCACGACAAACCACCGCGAGAACTGAAGCTTTCTTT.

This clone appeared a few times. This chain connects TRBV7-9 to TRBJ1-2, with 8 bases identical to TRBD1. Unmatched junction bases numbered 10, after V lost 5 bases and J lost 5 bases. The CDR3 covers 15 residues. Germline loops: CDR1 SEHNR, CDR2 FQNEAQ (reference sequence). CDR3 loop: CASSPRQGRRYGYTF. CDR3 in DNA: TGTGCCAGCAGCCCGCGACAGGGGAGGAGGTATGGCTACACCTTC.

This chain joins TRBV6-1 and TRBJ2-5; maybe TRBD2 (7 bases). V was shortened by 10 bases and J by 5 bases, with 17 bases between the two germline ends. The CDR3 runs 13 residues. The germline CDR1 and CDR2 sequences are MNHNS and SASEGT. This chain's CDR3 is CAILRGGVETQYF. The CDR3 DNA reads TGTGCCATACTAAGGGGGGGGGTGGAGACCCAGTACTTC.

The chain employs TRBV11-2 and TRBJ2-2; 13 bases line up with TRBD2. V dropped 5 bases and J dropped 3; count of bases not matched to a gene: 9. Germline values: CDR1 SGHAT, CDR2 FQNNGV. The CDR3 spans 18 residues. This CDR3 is CASSQRLAGGLYTGELFF. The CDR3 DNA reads TGTGCCAGCAGCCAAAGACTAGCGGGGGGCCTTTACACCGGGGAGCTGTTTTTT.

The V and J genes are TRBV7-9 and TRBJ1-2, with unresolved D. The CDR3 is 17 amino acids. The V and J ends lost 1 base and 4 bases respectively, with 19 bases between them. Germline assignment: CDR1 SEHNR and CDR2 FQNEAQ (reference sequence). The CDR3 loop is CASSLVREDLLGYGYTF. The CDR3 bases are TGTGCCAGCAGCTTAGTTAGGGAGGACCTTCTCGGCTATGGCTACACCTTC.

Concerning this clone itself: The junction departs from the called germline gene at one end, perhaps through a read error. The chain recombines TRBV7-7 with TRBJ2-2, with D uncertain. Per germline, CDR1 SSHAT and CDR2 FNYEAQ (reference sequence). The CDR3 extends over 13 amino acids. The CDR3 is CASSSGETGELFF. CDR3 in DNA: TGTGCTAGCAGCTCCGGAGAAACCGGGGAGCTGTTTTTT.

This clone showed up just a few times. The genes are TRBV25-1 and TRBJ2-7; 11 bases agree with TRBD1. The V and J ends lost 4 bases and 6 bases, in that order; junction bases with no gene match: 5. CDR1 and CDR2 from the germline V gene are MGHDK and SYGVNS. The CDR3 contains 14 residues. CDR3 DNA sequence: TGTGCCAGCAGTGCCCCCGGGACAGGGGGCGAGCAGTACTTC. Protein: CASSAPGTGGEQYF.

The CDR3 DNA is TGTGCCAGCAGCGCTCAGGGGGTCGGGGAGACCCAGTACTTC. Protein product: CASSAQGVGETQYF. The rearrangement links TRBV9 to TRBJ2-5; 7 bases line up with TRBD1. Trimming cost V 3 bases and J 5 bases; bases outside gene matches: 7. Germline V CDR1 and CDR2: SGDLS, YYNGEE. This CDR3 contains 14 residues.

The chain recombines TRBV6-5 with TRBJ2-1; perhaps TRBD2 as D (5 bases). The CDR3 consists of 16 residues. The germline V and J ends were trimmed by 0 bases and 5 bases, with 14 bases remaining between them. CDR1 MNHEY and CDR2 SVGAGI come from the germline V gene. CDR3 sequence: CASSYSGLPANNEQFF. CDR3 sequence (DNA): TGTGCCAGCAGTTACTCCGGACTGCCAGCAAACAATGAGCAGTTCTTC.

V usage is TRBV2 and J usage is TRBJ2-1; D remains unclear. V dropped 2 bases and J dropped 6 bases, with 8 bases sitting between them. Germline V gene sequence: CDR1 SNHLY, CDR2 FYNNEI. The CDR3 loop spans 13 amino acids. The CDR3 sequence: CASSELTSNEQFF. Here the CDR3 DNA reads TGTGCCAGCAGTGAATTGACTTCCAATGAGCAGTTCTTC.

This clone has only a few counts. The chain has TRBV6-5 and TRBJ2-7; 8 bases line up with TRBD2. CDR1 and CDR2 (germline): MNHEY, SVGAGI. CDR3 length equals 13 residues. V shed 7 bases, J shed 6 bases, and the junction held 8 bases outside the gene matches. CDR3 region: CASISGGVGEQYF. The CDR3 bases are TGTGCCAGCATCAGCGGGGGCGTCGGCGAGCAGTACTTC.

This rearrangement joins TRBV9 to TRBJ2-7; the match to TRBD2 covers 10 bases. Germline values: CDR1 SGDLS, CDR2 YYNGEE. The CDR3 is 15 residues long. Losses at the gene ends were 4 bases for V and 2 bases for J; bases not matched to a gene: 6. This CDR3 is CASSPRTSGPYEQYF. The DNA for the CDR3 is TGTGCCAGCAGCCCCCGGACTAGCGGCCCCTACGAGCAGTACTTC.

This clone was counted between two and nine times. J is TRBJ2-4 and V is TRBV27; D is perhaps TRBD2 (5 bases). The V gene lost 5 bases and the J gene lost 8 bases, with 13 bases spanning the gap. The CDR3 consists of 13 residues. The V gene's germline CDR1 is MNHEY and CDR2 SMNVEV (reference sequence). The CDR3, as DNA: TGTGCCAGCAGTGGCTGGACTGGAGACATTCAGTACTTC. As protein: CASSGWTGDIQYF.

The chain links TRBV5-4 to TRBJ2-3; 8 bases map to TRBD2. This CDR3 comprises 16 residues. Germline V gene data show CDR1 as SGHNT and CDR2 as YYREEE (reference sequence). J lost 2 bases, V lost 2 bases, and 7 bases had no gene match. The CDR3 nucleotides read TGTGCCAGCAGCTTCTTTTCGCGGGGGGACACAGATACGCAGTATTTT. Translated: CASSFFSRGDTDTQYF.

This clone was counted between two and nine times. In nucleotides, the CDR3 is TGTGCCAGCAGCGGTAGGGGACTGGGCTACGAGCAGTACTTC. Translating it yields CASSGRGLGYEQYF. V and J are TRBV7-8 and TRBJ2-7; D may be TRBD2 (6 bases). The CDR3 is made up of 14 amino acids. The V gene's germline CDR1 is SGHVS and CDR2 FQNEAQ. Trimming cost V 5 bases and J 3 bases, with 14 bases left between them.

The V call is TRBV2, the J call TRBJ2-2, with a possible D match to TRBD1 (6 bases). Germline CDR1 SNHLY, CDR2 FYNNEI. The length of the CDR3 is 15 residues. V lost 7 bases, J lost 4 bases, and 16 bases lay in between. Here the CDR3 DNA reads TGTGCCAGCATGTCAGGGGCAGTGAGCACCGGGGAGCTGTTTTTT. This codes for CASMSGAVSTGELFF. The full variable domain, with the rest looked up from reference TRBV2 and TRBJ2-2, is EPEVTQTPSHQVTQMGQEVILRCVPISNHLYFYWYRQILGQKVEFLVSFYNNEISEKSEIFDDQFSVERPDGSNFTLKIRSTKLEDSAMYFCASMSGAVSTGELFFGEGSRLTVL.

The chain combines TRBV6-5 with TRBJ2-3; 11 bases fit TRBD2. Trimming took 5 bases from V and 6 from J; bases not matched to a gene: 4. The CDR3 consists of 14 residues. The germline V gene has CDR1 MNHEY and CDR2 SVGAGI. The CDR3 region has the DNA TGTGCCAGCAGTCCTCGGACTAGCGGGGATACGCAGTATTTT. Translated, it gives CASSPRTSGDTQYF.

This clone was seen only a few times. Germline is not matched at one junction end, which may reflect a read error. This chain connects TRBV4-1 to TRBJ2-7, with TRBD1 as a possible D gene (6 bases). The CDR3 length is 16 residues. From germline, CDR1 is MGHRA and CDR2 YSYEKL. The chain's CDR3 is CASSQAQGTSSYEQYF. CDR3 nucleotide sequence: TGTGCCAGCAGCCAAGCGCAGGGGACCAGCTCCTACGAGCAGTACTTC.

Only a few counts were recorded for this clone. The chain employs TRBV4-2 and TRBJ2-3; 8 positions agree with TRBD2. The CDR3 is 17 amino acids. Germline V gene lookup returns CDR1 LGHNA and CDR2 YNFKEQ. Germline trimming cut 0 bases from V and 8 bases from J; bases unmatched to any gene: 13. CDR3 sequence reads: CASSQDDTGGPVGTQYF. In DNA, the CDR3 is TGTGCCAGCAGCCAAGATGATACGGGGGGGCCGGTTGGTACGCAGTATTTT.

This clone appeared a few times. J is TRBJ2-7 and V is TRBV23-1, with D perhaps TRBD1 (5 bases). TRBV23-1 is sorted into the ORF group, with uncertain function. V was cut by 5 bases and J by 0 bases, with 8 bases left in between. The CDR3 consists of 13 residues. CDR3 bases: TGCGCCAGCAGTAAGGGGCTCTCCTACGAGCAGTACTTC. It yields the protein CASSKGLSYEQYF.

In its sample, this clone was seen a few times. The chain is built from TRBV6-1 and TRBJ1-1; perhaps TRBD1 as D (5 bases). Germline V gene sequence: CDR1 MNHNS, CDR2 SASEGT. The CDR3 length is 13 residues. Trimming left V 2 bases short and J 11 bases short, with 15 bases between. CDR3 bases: TGTGCCAGCAGTGAATTGGCAGGGCACGTGGCTTTCTTT. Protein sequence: CASSELAGHVAFF.

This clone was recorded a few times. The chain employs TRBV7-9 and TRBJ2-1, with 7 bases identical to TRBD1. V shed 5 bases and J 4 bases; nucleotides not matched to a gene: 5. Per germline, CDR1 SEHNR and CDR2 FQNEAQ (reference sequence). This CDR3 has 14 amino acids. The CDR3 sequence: CASSPLTGYNEQFF. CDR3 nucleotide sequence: TGTGCCAGCAGCCCTCTGACAGGGTACAATGAGCAGTTCTTC.

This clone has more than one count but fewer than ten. The CDR3 coding sequence is TGTGCCGGAGGGACAGAAATTTACAATGAGCAGTTCTTC. Protein: CAGGTEIYNEQFF. The chain is built from TRBV2 and TRBJ2-1; D perhaps matches TRBD1 (7 bases). Germline CDR1 is SNHLY and CDR2 is FYNNEI. The CDR3 spans 13 residues. Between the trimmed V and J ends, which lost 11 bases and 4 bases, there was a span of 15 bases.

In DNA, the CDR3 is TGTGCCAGCAGCCCCCGGAGAAGCGGGGACACCGAGCAGTACTTC. Its translation is CASSPRRSGDTEQYF. The rearrangement links TRBV9 to TRBJ2-7; TRBD2 might be the D (7 bases). V was cut by 4 bases and J by 6 bases, with 20 bases left in between. CDR1 is SGDLS and CDR2 is YYNGEE in the germline V gene. CDR3 length: 15 residues.